Detailed here is one TCR beta chain. In the original processing: Using reference gene primer amplification, nucleated cell counts were estimated. Clones were read by immunoSEQ multiplex PCR, and TCRdb kept only the in-frame ones, dropping some. V, J and clone size reflect that table, while D and trimming were determined from the DNA. The profile shows a few hundred thousand clones, about nine tenths of them singletons. From germline, CDR1 is MNHEY and CDR2 SVGAGI. The trim removed 4 bases at V and 0 bases at J, leaving 3 bases unmatched. The CDR3 runs 15 residues. This sample is drawn from a study of blood T cell repertoires in COVID-19. Study context: Acute and convalescent COVID-19 samples came from the United States, Italy and Spain. T cells, B-cell-depleted T cells, or PBMCs provided the cDNA or gDNA that served as material.

The chain joins TRBV6-5 to TRBJ2-3; TRBD2 matches at 8 bases. The source of this sequence is a woman aged 25 to 39 with active or convalescent COVID-19. Sequencing was carried out using peripheral blood. In nucleotides, the CDR3 is TGTGCCAGCAGTTGGGCTAGCGGGAGCACAGATACGCAGTATTTT. Amino acids: CASSWASGSTDTQYF.